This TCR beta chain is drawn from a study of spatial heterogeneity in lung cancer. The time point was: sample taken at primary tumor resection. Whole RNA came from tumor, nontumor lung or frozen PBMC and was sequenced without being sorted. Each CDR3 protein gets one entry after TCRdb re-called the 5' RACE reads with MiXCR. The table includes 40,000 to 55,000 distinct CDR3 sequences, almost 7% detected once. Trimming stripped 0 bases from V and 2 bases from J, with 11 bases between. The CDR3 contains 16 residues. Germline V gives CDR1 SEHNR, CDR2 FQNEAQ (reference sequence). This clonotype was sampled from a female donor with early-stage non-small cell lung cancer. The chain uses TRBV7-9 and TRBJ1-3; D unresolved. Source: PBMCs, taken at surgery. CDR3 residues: CASSLARTLTGNTIYF. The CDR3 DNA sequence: TGTGCCAGCAGCTTAGCGAGGACCCTTACTGGAAACACCATATATTTT.